These 17 T cell receptor beta chains were all obtained from the same sample, sequenced in a study of cytomegalovirus exposure and HLA in healthy donors (dated by TCRdb to 2017 to 2019). Libraries were constructed by the immunoSEQ multiplex PCR assay. Drawn from immuneACCESS, this table holds only the in-frame rearrangements with V and J called that TCRdb kept. Clones are partly lost; checked studies trace under half to an unresolved V gene and leave the rest unexplained. The sample table records over 150,000 clones; approximately 86% of these occur just once. Of the sample, approximately 2.4% is held by the ten largest clones. Sequencing was carried out using PBMCs. The receptor set was obtained from a young woman in good health and CMV-seronegative.

Here the CDR3 reads CASSIGGRAKDEQFF. The CDR3, as DNA: TGTGCCAGTAGTATAGGCGGGAGGGCCAAGGATGAGCAGTTCTTC. This rearrangement joins TRBV19 to TRBJ2-1; 9 bases agree with TRBD2. This CDR3 region has 15 residues. V gave up 1 base and J gave up 8 bases; unmatched junction bases: 6. Per the germline V gene, CDR1 is LNHDA and CDR2 is SQIVND (reference sequence).

CDR3 in amino acids: CASSVEDGLVQTQYF. The CDR3 bases are TGTGCCAGCAGCGTAGAGGACGGACTAGTACAGACCCAGTACTTC. The gene calls are TRBV9 and TRBJ2-5, with TRBD2 matching over 7 bases. The CDR3 has 15 residues. Germline CDR1 SGDLS, CDR2 YYNGEE. V shed 0 bases, J shed 6 bases, and the junction held 8 bases outside the gene matches.

The chain has TRBV18 and TRBJ1-5; D possibly corresponds to TRBD1 (5 bases). V was clipped by 2 bases and J by 1 base, with 9 bases between them. Germline loops: CDR1 KGHSH, CDR2 LQKENI. This CDR3 is built from 15 residues. In DNA form, the CDR3 reads TGTGCCAGCTCACCAGAGGGACTGAGCAATCAGCCCCAGCATTTT. Its translation is CASSPEGLSNQPQHF.

The V gene is TRBV18, the J gene TRBJ1-2; the match to TRBD1 covers 8 bases. The CDR3 totals 16 residues. Germline loops: CDR1 KGHSH, CDR2 LQKENI. J was trimmed by 0 bases and V by 2 bases; bases with no gene match: 5. CDR3 protein: CASSPVTGATNYGYTF. CDR3 sequence (DNA): TGTGCCAGCTCACCAGTGACAGGGGCTACTAACTATGGCTACACCTTC. Drawing the rest from reference TRBV18 and TRBJ1-2, the complete variable domain is NAGVMQNPRHLVRRRGQEARLRCSPMKGHSHVYWYRQLPEEGLKFMVYLQKENIIDESGMPKERFSAEFPKEGPSILRIQQVVRGDSAAYFCASSPVTGATNYGYTFGSGTRLTVV.

The gene calls are TRBV7-9 and TRBJ1-4; D remains unclear. V lost 1 base and J 5 bases, leaving 20 bases between the germline ends. Per germline, CDR1 SEHNR and CDR2 FQNEAQ (reference sequence). CDR3 length equals 18 residues. Written as DNA, the CDR3 is TGTGCCAGCAGCTTAGATTCAGTATTGGTCCCCCCCAATGAAAAACTGTTTTTT. It specifies CASSLDSVLVPPNEKLFF.

V gene TRBV5-6 combines with J gene TRBJ1-2; 7 bases align to TRBD1. The germline CDR1 and CDR2 sequences are SGHDT and YYEEEE. The CDR3 consists of 13 residues. J lost 7 bases, V lost 2 bases, and 5 bases had no gene match. Written as DNA, the CDR3 is TGTGCCAGCAGCTTCCACACAGGGGCTGGCTACACCTTC. It yields the protein CASSFHTGAGYTF.

This clone was recorded at least ten times. The CDR3 here is CASAFVNTEAFF. In DNA, the CDR3 is TGTGCTAGTGCTTTTGTAAACACTGAAGCTTTCTTT. This sequence joins TRBV12-5 and TRBJ1-1; D remains unclear. The CDR3 runs 12 residues. Germline CDR1 and CDR2: LGHNT and FRNRAP. With 7 bases removed from V and 2 bases from J, the gap between germline ends came to 8 bases. Using reference TRBV12-5 and TRBJ1-1 for the parts outside the CDR3, the full variable domain is DARVTQTPRHKVTEMGQEVTMRCQPILGHNTVFWYRQTMMQGLELLAYFRNRAPLDDSGMPKDRFSAEMPDATLATLKIQPSEPRDSAVYFCASAFVNTEAFFGQGTRLTVV.

This sequence joins TRBV27 and TRBJ1-1; possibly TRBD1 for D (6 bases). Germline V lookup: CDR1 MNHEY, CDR2 SMNVEV (reference sequence). This CDR3 spans 14 amino acids. The germline V and J ends were trimmed by 2 bases and 6 bases, with 13 bases remaining between them. CDR3 sequence: CASSLAGEASEAFF. The CDR3 nucleotides read TGTGCCAGCAGTTTAGCAGGGGAAGCATCTGAAGCTTTCTTT.

The J gene is TRBJ1-2, the V gene TRBV29-1; weak D call: TRBD1 (5 bases). V was trimmed by 7 bases and J by 3 bases, leaving 9 bases between them. The CDR3 has 11 residues. Per the germline V gene, CDR1 is SQVTM and CDR2 is ANQGSEA. The CDR3 region has the DNA TGCAGCGCGGAGGGGCACTATGGCTACACCTTC. This encodes CSAEGHYGYTF.

V is TRBV2 and J is TRBJ1-5; D is possibly TRBD1 (6 bases). V lost 1 base to trimming and J lost 0 bases, with 13 bases between them. Germline V gene sequence: CDR1 SNHLY, CDR2 FYNNEI. There are 17 residues in the CDR3. The DNA of the CDR3 is TGTGCCAGCAGTGAAGACAGGGCCCCCTATAGCAATCAGCCCCAGCATTTT. This sequence encodes CASSEDRAPYSNQPQHF.

The chain links TRBV19 to TRBJ2-1; TRBD1 might be the D (5 bases). V was shortened by 1 base and J by 0 bases, with 7 bases between the two germline ends. Germline values: CDR1 LNHDA, CDR2 SQIVND (reference sequence). The CDR3 is 15 residues long. As DNA, the CDR3 is TGTGCCAGTAGTATAGGCCAGGGCTCCTACAATGAGCAGTTCTTC. Amino acid sequence: CASSIGQGSYNEQFF.

This chain joins TRBV5-1 and TRBJ2-1; 10 bases are a match to TRBD2. V lost 4 bases, J lost 2 bases, and 6 bases stayed unmatched. From germline, CDR1 is SGHRS and CDR2 YFSETQ. This CDR3 comprises 16 residues. The CDR3 sequence: CASSDRGLAPYNEQFF. CDR3 DNA: TGCGCCAGCAGCGATCGGGGACTAGCGCCCTACAATGAGCAGTTCTTC.

This clone was detected a few times. The chain couples TRBV4-3 to TRBJ2-5; D is perhaps TRBD1 (5 bases). Trimming took off 0 bases at V and 5 bases at J, with 22 bases between the two ends. The CDR3 is made up of 18 amino acids. The V gene's germline CDR1 is LGHNA and CDR2 YSLEER. CDR3 DNA sequence: TGCGCCAGCAGCCAAGATTTAGGAGCAGGGCGCGCAGGGGAGACCCAGTACTTC. It specifies CASSQDLGAGRAGETQYF.

The chain recombines TRBV6-1 with TRBJ2-5, with 9 positions matching TRBD2. CDR1 and CDR2 from the germline V gene are MNHNS and SASEGT. The CDR3 covers 15 residues. V was pared by 1 base and J by 4 bases, with 4 bases of the junction left unmatched. The CDR3, as DNA: TGTGCCAGCAGTGAAGTAGCGGGAGTGGGAGAGACCCAGTACTTC. The encoded protein is CASSEVAGVGETQYF.

The chain links TRBV9 to TRBJ2-2; 8 nucleotides align to TRBD1. Trimming took 6 bases from V and 3 from J; bases not matched to a gene: 7. The CDR3 runs 15 residues. Per germline, CDR1 SGDLS and CDR2 YYNGEE. CDR3 sequence: CASTPDRVDTGELFF. CDR3 DNA sequence: TGTGCCAGCACCCCGGACAGGGTAGACACCGGGGAGCTGTTTTTT.

This chain links TRBV9 with TRBJ1-2; possible D gene TRBD1, 6 bases. In germline, CDR1 is SGDLS, CDR2 YYNGEE. V lost 0 bases and J lost 4, with 16 bases in between. CDR3 length equals 16 residues. In DNA form, the CDR3 reads TGTGCCAGCAGCGTAGGGGACACCCCTTCGGGCTATGGCTACACCTTC. It encodes CASSVGDTPSGYGYTF.

This clone was seen only once. This chain uses TRBV4-3 with TRBJ1-5, with a weak D call TRBD1 (5 bases). The V end lost 0 bases, the J end lost 2 bases, and 8 bases lay between the germline ends. This CDR3 contains 15 residues. The germline V gene has CDR1 LGHNA and CDR2 YSLEER. CDR3 nucleotide sequence: TGCGCCAGCAGCCAAGATGGGGCTGGCAATCAGCCCCAGCATTTT. It yields the protein CASSQDGAGNQPQHF.